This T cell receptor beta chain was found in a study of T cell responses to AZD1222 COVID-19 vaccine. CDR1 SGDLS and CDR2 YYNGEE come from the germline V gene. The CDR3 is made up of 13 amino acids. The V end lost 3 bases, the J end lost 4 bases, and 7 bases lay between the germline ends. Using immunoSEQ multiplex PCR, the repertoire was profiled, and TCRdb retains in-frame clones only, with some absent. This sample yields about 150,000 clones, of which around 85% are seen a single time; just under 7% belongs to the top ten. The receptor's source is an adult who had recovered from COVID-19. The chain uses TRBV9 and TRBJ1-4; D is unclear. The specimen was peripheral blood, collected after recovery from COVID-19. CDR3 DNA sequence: TGTGCCAGCAGCGCAGGTTATAATGAAAAACTGTTTTTT. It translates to CASSAGYNEKLFF.